The present TCR beta chain was sequenced within a study of follicular helper T cells after annual influenza vaccination. At the level of the study: Across the 2013-2014, 2014-2015 and 2015-2016 vaccination seasons, some subjects were resampled.

Germline V gene sequence: CDR1 LGHNA, CDR2 YSLEER. Deletions cut 4 bases from V and 7 bases from J, with 14 bases between. This CDR3 has 14 residues. TCRB sequencing was done at Survey resolution level. This table comes from immunoSEQ multiplex PCR, and its TCRdb copy is limited to in-frame clones, with some not included. The top ten hold about 0.91% of the sample, which has more than 10,000 clones, around 84% seen once. This sample's time point: 2014-2015 season, pre-vaccination. Vaccine contraindications, substance abuse, HIV/AIDS, active malignancy and active illness excluded donors. Overall study results and limits: Each annual vaccination recalled recurring oligoclonal ICOS+CD38+ cTfh clonotypes.

On this clone itself: Its antigen is not identified.

This chain joins TRBV4-3 and TRBJ1-5; D is possibly TRBD1 (5 bases). The receptor was isolated from an adult who received the influenza vaccine. Source: CXCR5- memory CD4+ T cells sorted from blood, taken on the day of influenza vaccination. The CDR3, as DNA: TGCGCCAGCAGCCCGGTACCTCGGGGCCAGCCCCAGCATTTT. The encoded protein is CASSPVPRGQPQHF.